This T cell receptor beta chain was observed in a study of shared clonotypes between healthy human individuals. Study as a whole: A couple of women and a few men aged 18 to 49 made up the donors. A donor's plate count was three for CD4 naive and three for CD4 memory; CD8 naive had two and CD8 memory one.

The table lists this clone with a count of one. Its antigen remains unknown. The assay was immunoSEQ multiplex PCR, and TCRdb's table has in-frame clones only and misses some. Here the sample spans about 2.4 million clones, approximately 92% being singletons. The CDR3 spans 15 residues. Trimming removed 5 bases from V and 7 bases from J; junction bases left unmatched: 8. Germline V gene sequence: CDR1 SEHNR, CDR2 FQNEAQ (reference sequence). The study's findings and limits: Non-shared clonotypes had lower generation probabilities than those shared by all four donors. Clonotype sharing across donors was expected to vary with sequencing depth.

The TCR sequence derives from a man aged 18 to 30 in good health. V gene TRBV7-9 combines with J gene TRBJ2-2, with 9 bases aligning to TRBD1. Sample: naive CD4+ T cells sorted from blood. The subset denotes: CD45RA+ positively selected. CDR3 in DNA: TGTGCCAGCAGCCGTACAGGGGGCGGCAACGGGGAGCTGTTTTTT. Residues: CASSRTGGGNGELFF.